The sequence of this T cell receptor (beta chain) was determined in a study of CD8+CD57+ T cells in acquired aplastic anemia. Looking at the study overall: Average DNA yield from sorted CD4+ and CD8+ cells was approximately 3.2 ug. Findings and limits, study-wide: Researchers report that twenty-nine CD8+ CDR3 sequences appeared in both patients and controls.

Only patients with CD8+CD57+ cell expansion on flow cytometry were chosen for sequencing. A severe acquired aplastic anemia diagnosis applied to all patients. Therapy had not been given to patients before blood sampling. As concerns this clonotype: Its antigen is still unknown.

CDR1 is SGHDN, CDR2 FVKESK, per germline. The length of the CDR3 is 14 residues. Between the trimmed V and J ends, which lost 3 bases and 2 bases, there was a span of 11 bases. Genomic DNA, the template, was used for profiling of the TCR beta VDJ and CDR3. TCRdb itself ran the reads through MiXCR, one entry per CDR3 protein. The sample has over 150,000 distinct CDR3 sequences, roughly 43% seen once. This sequence originates from a human donor with aplastic anemia. What was sequenced was sorted CD4+, CD8+, or CD8+CD57+ T cells (not recorded which) from PBMCs. V is TRBV14 and J is TRBJ2-7; tentatively, D is TRBD1 (6 bases). CDR3 nucleotides: TGTGCCAGCAGCCAGGGACACCGTCCCTACGAGCAGTACTTC. Protein sequence: CASSQGHRPYEQYF.